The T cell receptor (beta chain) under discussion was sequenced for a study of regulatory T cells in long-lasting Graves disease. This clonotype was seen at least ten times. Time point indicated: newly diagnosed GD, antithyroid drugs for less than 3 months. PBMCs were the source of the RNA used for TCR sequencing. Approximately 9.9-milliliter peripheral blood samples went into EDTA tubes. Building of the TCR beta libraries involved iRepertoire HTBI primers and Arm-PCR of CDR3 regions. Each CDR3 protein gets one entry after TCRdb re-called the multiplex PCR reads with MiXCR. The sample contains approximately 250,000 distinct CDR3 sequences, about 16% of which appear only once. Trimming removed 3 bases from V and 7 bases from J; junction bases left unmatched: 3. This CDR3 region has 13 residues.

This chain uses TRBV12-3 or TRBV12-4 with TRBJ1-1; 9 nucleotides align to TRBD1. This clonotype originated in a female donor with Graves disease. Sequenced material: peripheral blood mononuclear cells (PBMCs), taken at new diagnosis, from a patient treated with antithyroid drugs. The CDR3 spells CASSLGQGLEAFF. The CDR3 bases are TGTGCCAGCAGTTTGGGACAGGGCCTTGAAGCTTTCTTT.